This T cell receptor beta chain was sequenced in a study of cytomegalovirus exposure and HLA in healthy donors. Findings and caveats of the study: A missense DCLRE1C variant was associated with V- and J-gene trimming of TCR beta chains in a later analysis, and an independent cohort replicated the association. Among TCR beta chains, those listed as cytomegalovirus-associated numbered some 170. Some highly shared sequence variants likely arose as a pipeline artifact.

Germline V gene sequence: CDR1 MNHNS, CDR2 SASEGT. The CDR3 spans 15 residues. V lost 4 bases to trimming and J lost 4 bases; unmatched junction nucleotides: 5. 60 Vbeta and 13 Jbeta primers were used in PCR. The data were produced by immunoSEQ multiplex PCR, yet TCRdb's version contains in-frame clones alone and is incomplete. This repertoire shows about 200,000 clones, around 80% found once; its top ten account for about 4.4%. In regard to this clone: Antigen unknown.

The receptor's source is a woman aged 25 to 39 in good health and CMV-seropositive. This chain joins TRBV6-1 and TRBJ2-1, with TRBD2 matching over 9 bases. Material for sequencing was PBMCs. CDR3 loop: CASSAAGGHYNEQFF. In DNA, the CDR3 is TGTGCCAGCAGTGCGGCGGGGGGGCATTACAATGAGCAGTTCTTC.